Presented here are 14 T cell receptor beta chains from one specimen sequenced in a study of blood T cell repertoires in COVID-19. The protocol was immunoSEQ multiplex PCR, while the TCRdb copy is restricted to in-frame clones and leaves out a portion. The sample includes about 26,000 clones, roughly 84% of them seen just once. The sequencing input was peripheral blood. The receptor source for this set is a human donor in a cohort sampled during active COVID-19.

The genes are TRBV4-2 and TRBJ1-2; tentatively, D is TRBD1 (6 bases). Germline V CDR1 and CDR2: LGHNA, YNFKEQ. CDR3 length equals 15 residues. V lost 4 bases, J lost 8 bases, and 20 bases lay in between. Here the CDR3 DNA reads TGTGCCAGCAGCCCCGGGATCCGGGACACTGGGGGCTACACCTTC. This sequence encodes CASSPGIRDTGGYTF.

The chain joins TRBV7-6 to TRBJ2-7, with 8 bases matching TRBD1. The germline CDR1 and CDR2 sequences are SGHVS and FNYEAQ. The CDR3 loop spans 16 amino acids. Losses at the gene ends were 4 bases for V and 3 bases for J; bases not matched to a gene: 11. CDR3: CASSSEDRVLGYEQYF. The CDR3 bases are TGTGCCAGCAGCTCGGAGGACAGGGTTCTTGGCTACGAGCAGTACTTC.

The V gene is TRBV28, the J gene TRBJ2-7; 14 bases are shared with TRBD2. CDR1 and CDR2 from the germline V gene are MDHEN and SYDVKM. The CDR3 is made up of 16 amino acids. Germline trimming cut 6 bases from V and 4 bases from J; bases unmatched to any gene: 8. The chain's CDR3 is CASRGTSGGHPYEQYF. The CDR3 DNA follows: TGTGCCAGCAGGGGGACTAGCGGGGGTCATCCATACGAGCAGTACTTC.

This sequence joins TRBV2 and TRBJ1-6, with D possibly matching TRBD1 (6 bases). CDR1 and CDR2 from the germline V gene are SNHLY and FYNNEI. Trimming removed 2 bases at V and 10 bases at J, with 9 bases between. The CDR3 is 13 amino acids. The CDR3 DNA reads as TGTGCCAGCAGTGAAACAGGGAGATCACCCCTCCACTTT. Protein: CASSETGRSPLHF.

J is TRBJ2-2 and V is TRBV7-9, with no clear D. V shed 5 bases and J shed 5 bases, with 21 bases lying between them. Germline V CDR1 and CDR2: SEHNR, FQNEAQ (reference sequence). The CDR3 is 17 amino acids. The CDR3 bases are TGTGCCAGCAGCCCAGTCGACTCGACCCCGTGGACCGGGGAGCTGTTTTTT. Translated, it gives CASSPVDSTPWTGELFF.

The chain has TRBV12-5 and TRBJ2-7; 7 bases match TRBD1. After removal of 1 base from V and 6 bases from J, the junction contained 9 bases not matched to a gene. This CDR3 comprises 15 residues. Germline assignment: CDR1 LGHNT and CDR2 FRNRAP. CDR3 bases: TGTGCTAGTGGTTTGGACGGGACAGCCATCGTCGAGCAGTACTTC. As protein: CASGLDGTAIVEQYF. Using reference TRBV12-5 and TRBJ2-7 for the parts outside the CDR3, the full variable domain is DARVTQTPRHKVTEMGQEVTMRCQPILGHNTVFWYRQTMMQGLELLAYFRNRAPLDDSGMPKDRFSAEMPDATLATLKIQPSEPRDSAVYFCASGLDGTAIVEQYFGPGTRLTVT.

The chain links TRBV29-1 to TRBJ1-2; TRBD1 agrees at 8 bases. The CDR3 loop spans 11 amino acids. The germline V gene has CDR1 SQVTM and CDR2 ANQGSEA. The V gene end was trimmed by 7 bases and the J gene end by 8 bases; junction bases not matched to a gene: 6. CDR3 sequence (DNA): TGCAGCGCTTTAAGACAGGGGGGCTACACCTTC. Translated: CSALRQGGYTF. The complete variable domain, with remaining parts taken from reference TRBV29-1 and TRBJ1-2, reads SAVISQKPSRDICQRGTSLTIQCQVDSQVTMMFWYRQQPGQSLTLIATANQGSEATYESGFVIDKFPISRPNLTFSTLTVSNMSPEDSSIYLCSALRQGGYTFGSGTRLTVV.

V gene TRBV10-3 combines with J gene TRBJ1-2; possibly TRBD1 for D (5 bases). The CDR3 has 14 amino acids. V lost 3 bases, J lost 8 bases, and 16 bases lay in between. Germline values: CDR1 ENHRY, CDR2 SYGVKD. CDR3 in amino acids: CAISDRGGEEGYTF. The CDR3, as DNA: TGTGCCATCAGTGATCGCGGAGGGGAGGAAGGCTACACCTTC.

CDR3 sequence: CASSLEAGRGGSYNEQFF. The CDR3 coding sequence is TGTGCCAGCAGCTTAGAGGCGGGGCGGGGAGGCTCCTACAATGAGCAGTTCTTC. V gene TRBV7-9 combines with J gene TRBJ2-1; the D gene is possibly TRBD2 (6 bases). This CDR3 has 18 amino acids. Germline CDR1 SEHNR, CDR2 FQNEAQ (reference sequence). The ends were cut back, 1 base at V and 0 bases at J, with 16 bases in the middle. The variable domain in full, completed from reference TRBV7-9 and TRBJ2-1, reads DTGVSQNPRHKITKRGQNVTFRCDPISEHNRLYWYRQTLGQGPEFLTYFQNEAQLEKSRLLSDRFSAERPKGSFSTLEIQRTEQGDSAMYLCASSLEAGRGGSYNEQFFGPGTRLTVL.

V gene TRBV12-3 or TRBV12-4 combines with J gene TRBJ1-3, with a possible D match to TRBD1 (5 bases). V was pared by 11 bases and J by 6 bases, with 14 bases between. The CDR3 extends over 12 amino acids. CDR3 sequence reads: CALPLTENTIYF. CDR3 DNA sequence: TGTGCCCTCCCCCTGACAGAAAACACCATATATTTT.

Here the CDR3 DNA reads TGTGCCAGCAGCCCTGTGGACAGGGTAAGAGAGACCCAGTACTTC. Amino acids: CASSPVDRVRETQYF. The J gene is TRBJ2-5, the V gene TRBV27, with 8 bases lining up with TRBD1. Losses at the gene ends were 6 bases for V and 4 bases for J; bases not matched to a gene: 10. The V gene's germline CDR1 is MNHEY and CDR2 SMNVEV (reference sequence). The CDR3 contains 15 residues.

This chain uses TRBV20-1 with TRBJ1-1; TRBD1 might be the D (6 bases). The CDR3 sequence is 12 residues long. Germline V lookup: CDR1 DFQATT, CDR2 SNEGSKA (reference sequence). The V end was cut by 3 bases, the J end by 3 bases, with 8 bases between. This CDR3 is CSASPGDTEAFF. The CDR3 DNA reads as TGCAGTGCTAGTCCAGGGGACACTGAAGCTTTCTTT.

The chain couples TRBV6-2 or TRBV6-3 to TRBJ2-1, with 15 bases lining up with TRBD2. The CDR3 contains 14 residues. The germline gives CDR1 MNHEY, CDR2 SVGEGT. Unmatched junction bases numbered 5, after V lost 5 bases and J lost 12 bases. The CDR3 reads CASSRTSGRAAQFF. The CDR3 coding sequence is TGTGCCAGCAGTAGGACTAGCGGGAGGGCCGCGCAGTTCTTC.

V usage is TRBV5-1 and J usage is TRBJ2-3; a weak D match, TRBD2 (5 bases). The germline V and J ends were trimmed by 2 bases and 5 bases, with 15 bases remaining between them. This CDR3 has 15 amino acids. Germline assignment: CDR1 SGHRS and CDR2 YFSETQ. CDR3 residues: CASSLERSSQDTQYF. CDR3 bases: TGCGCCAGCAGCTTAGAGCGGTCGAGCCAAGATACGCAGTATTTT.